These 18 T cell receptor beta chains share one sample of origin, sequenced in a study of cytomegalovirus exposure and HLA in healthy donors (dated by TCRdb to 2015 to 2018). Libraries came from the immunoSEQ multiplex PCR assay. A mixture of 60 forward primers for TCR Vbeta segments and 13 reverse primers for TCR Jbeta segments was used in the multiplex PCR. The immuneACCESS repertoire file appears here via TCRdb, limited to in-frame rearrangements. These files lack a portion of the clones; in checked studies, under half of the deficit traces to unresolved V genes, and the cause of the others is not known. A total of about 140,000 clones appear in this sample, roughly four fifths of them only once. The top ten hold roughly 3.2% of the sample. The sample taken for sequencing was PBMCs. These receptors all come from a man in his late teens or twenties in good health and CMV-seropositive.

The chain combines TRBV9 with TRBJ2-7; unclear D gene. The CDR3 spans 15 residues. Germline V gene data show CDR1 as SGDLS and CDR2 as YYNGEE. Trimming removed 0 bases from V and 1 base from J, with 11 bases in between. CDR3 amino acids: CASSVGASFSYEQYF. The CDR3 DNA follows: TGTGCCAGCAGCGTAGGGGCCAGCTTTTCCTACGAGCAGTACTTC.

This chain joins TRBV6-6 and TRBJ1-4; D might be TRBD1 (6 bases). This CDR3 spans 14 amino acids. Germline V gene data show CDR1 as MNHNY and CDR2 as SVGAGI (reference sequence). V was cut by 5 bases and J by 10 bases, with 17 bases left in between. This chain's CDR3 is CASSPTQGSVKLFF. CDR3 bases: TGTGCCAGCAGTCCAACACAGGGCTCCGTAAAACTGTTTTTT.

In this sample, this clone turned up a few times. The chain employs TRBV27 and TRBJ2-3, with a weak D call TRBD2 (5 bases). CDR3 length: 15 residues. V was trimmed by 6 bases and J by 3 bases, leaving 16 bases between them. Germline values: CDR1 MNHEY, CDR2 SMNVEV (reference sequence). The CDR3 DNA follows: TGTGCCAGCAGCAAAAGGGATCGCGGGACAGATACGCAGTATTTT. Translation gives CASSKRDRGTDTQYF.

This clone appeared a few times. V is TRBV9 and J is TRBJ2-1; 8 nucleotides match TRBD2. Germline V gene lookup returns CDR1 SGDLS and CDR2 YYNGEE. This CDR3 region has 16 residues. V lost 0 bases to trimming and J lost 8 bases; unmatched junction nucleotides: 10. CDR3 region: CASSVGASGYADEQFF. In nucleotides, the CDR3 is TGTGCCAGCAGCGTAGGGGCTAGCGGGTACGCCGATGAGCAGTTCTTC.

CDR3 DNA: TGTGCCAGCAGCCCCGGGACTAGCGGCTACGAGCAGTACTTC. Its translation: CASSPGTSGYEQYF. The chain combines TRBV7-2 with TRBJ2-7, with 11 bases that match TRBD2. This CDR3 comprises 14 residues. CDR1 and CDR2 (germline): SGHTA, FQGNSA. Trimming cost V 5 bases and J 3 bases; bases outside gene matches: 3.

This chain links TRBV28 with TRBJ1-4, with a weak D call TRBD1 (6 bases). CDR1 and CDR2 from the germline V gene are MDHEN and SYDVKM. V was shortened by 5 bases and J by 7 bases, with 14 bases between the two germline ends. CDR3 length equals 14 residues. The CDR3 region has the DNA TGTGCCAGCAGTCCCTCGGCAGGGGTTGAAAAACTGTTTTTT. Protein product: CASSPSAGVEKLFF.

The V and J genes are TRBV7-8 and TRBJ2-1; D not certain. Germline CDR1 and CDR2: SGHVS and FQNEAQ. CDR3 length: 12 residues. Trimming took 1 base from V and 6 from J, leaving 4 bases between them. The CDR3 DNA is TGTGCCAGCAGCTTAGTTCTCAATGAGCAGTTCTTC. The encoded protein is CASSLVLNEQFF.

This sequence joins TRBV7-2 and TRBJ1-1; 9 positions match TRBD1. Germline V lookup: CDR1 SGHTA, CDR2 FQGNSA. Losses at the gene ends were 3 bases for V and 4 bases for J; bases not matched to a gene: 6. CDR3 size: 15 residues. In nucleotides, the CDR3 is TGTGCCAGCAGCTTGGGACAGGGTCTTTCCACTGAAGCTTTCTTT. This gives the protein CASSLGQGLSTEAFF.

V usage is TRBV21-1 and J usage is TRBJ1-2. TRBV21-1 is listed as a pseudogene. The CDR3 has 14 amino acids. CDR3 loop: CASSKGRLLYGYTF. The CDR3 DNA is TGTGCCAGCAGCAAAGGTAGACTGCTCTATGGCTACACCTTC.

This clone has more than one count but fewer than ten. This chain joins TRBV7-9 and TRBJ1-2, with TRBD1 as a possible D gene (5 bases). The CDR3 runs 15 residues. Per germline, CDR1 SEHNR and CDR2 FQNEAQ (reference sequence). V was cut by 5 bases and J by 4 bases, with 17 bases left in between. The CDR3 DNA is TGTGCCAGCAGCCTCAGTCCCAGGGTTCTCTATGGCTACACCTTC. It codes for CASSLSPRVLYGYTF.

The V gene is TRBV6-1, the J gene TRBJ2-3, with D possibly TRBD2 on 6 matching bases. Per the germline V gene, CDR1 is MNHNS and CDR2 is SASEGT. The V and J ends lost 8 bases and 1 base respectively, with 13 bases between them. This CDR3 is built from 14 residues. The CDR3 DNA sequence: TGTGCCAGCGAGGACTACGGGCGCACAGATACGCAGTATTTT. Translating it yields CASEDYGRTDTQYF.

This chain's CDR3 is CSVRGWSGELFF. In DNA form, the CDR3 reads TGCAGCGTCAGGGGGTGGTCCGGGGAGCTGTTTTTT. V is TRBV29-1 and J is TRBJ2-2, with 7 positions matching TRBD1. The junction had 4 bases not matched to a gene; V was cut back by 6 bases and J by 6 bases. This CDR3 is built from 12 residues. CDR1 is SQVTM, CDR2 ANQGSEA, per germline.

This rearrangement joins TRBV27 to TRBJ1-1; D call uncertain. Per germline, CDR1 MNHEY and CDR2 SMNVEV (reference sequence). Between the trimmed V and J ends, which lost 4 bases and 3 bases, there was a span of 6 bases. This CDR3 has 12 residues. The CDR3 protein is CASSSSYTEAFF. In DNA, the CDR3 is TGTGCCAGCAGTTCTAGCTACACTGAAGCTTTCTTT.

The chain has TRBV5-6 and TRBJ2-5, with D hard to call. CDR1 and CDR2 (germline): SGHDT, YYEEEE. The V gene lost 0 bases and the J gene lost 2 bases, with 11 bases spanning the gap. This CDR3 has 15 amino acids. The CDR3 coding sequence is TGTGCCAGCAGCTTGGACAGACCAATTCAAGAGACCCAGTACTTC. It is translated as CASSLDRPIQETQYF.

This clone was seen a few times. The J gene is TRBJ1-1, the V gene TRBV6-5; a possible D gene is TRBD1 (5 bases). The V gene lost 0 bases and the J gene lost 10 bases, with 18 bases spanning the gap. The CDR3 has 15 amino acids. Germline V lookup: CDR1 MNHEY, CDR2 SVGAGI. CDR3: CASSYSKGITLVAFF. The CDR3 nucleotides read TGTGCCAGCAGTTACTCGAAGGGGATAACCCTGGTAGCTTTCTTT.

This chain links TRBV7-9 with TRBJ2-3; the D gene is possibly TRBD1 (5 bases). Germline V lookup: CDR1 SEHNR, CDR2 FQNEAQ (reference sequence). This CDR3 is built from 15 residues. Trimming removed 5 bases from V and 8 bases from J, with 20 bases in between. As DNA, the CDR3 is TGTGCCAGCAGCCGAACCCGCCCAGGGCAAGGTACGCAGTATTTT. Encoded protein: CASSRTRPGQGTQYF.

This CDR3 reads CASSESISGKNYNEQFF. CDR3 coding DNA: TGCGCCAGCAGTGAGTCAATAAGCGGGAAAAACTACAATGAGCAGTTCTTC. The V call is TRBV10-1, the J call TRBJ2-1, with TRBD2 matching 7 bases. Germline values: CDR1 WNHNN, CDR2 SYGVQD (reference sequence). There are 17 residues in the CDR3. V gave up 0 bases and J gave up 3 bases; unmatched junction bases: 8.

V usage is TRBV6-1 and J usage is TRBJ1-1; a weak D match, TRBD1 (6 bases). There are 13 residues in the CDR3. CDR1 and CDR2 from the germline V gene are MNHNS and SASEGT. V lost 11 bases to trimming and J lost 1 base, with 14 bases between them. The CDR3 DNA sequence: TGTGCCTCATCGACAGGTTGGAACACTGAAGCTTTCTTT. The encoded protein is CASSTGWNTEAFF.